Shown below are 19 T cell receptor beta chains from a single sample sequenced in a study of T cells in Graves' hyperthyroidism and ophthalmopathy. What was amplified from RNA transcripts were TCR beta CDR3 regions. Researchers ran a first-round RT-PCR on the TCR CDR3 using the HTBI primer set. TCRdb redid the calling of the multiplex PCR reads with MiXCR, one entry per CDR3 protein. Seen here are around 690,000 distinct CDR3 sequences, 17% observed once, and the top ten hold roughly 15%. The sequenced sample consisted of blood. The receptor set was obtained from a man between 45 and 60 years old with Graves' hyperthyroidism.

This clonotype was recorded at least ten times. V and J are TRBV11-2 and TRBJ2-7; 11 positions agree with TRBD2. With 5 bases clipped from V and 2 bases from J, the junction kept 5 bases outside the gene matches. CDR3 length: 15 residues. CDR1 is SGHAT and CDR2 is FQNNGV in the germline V gene. The CDR3 sequence: CASSILAGGTYEQYF. CDR3 in DNA: TGTGCCAGCAGCATTCTAGCGGGAGGAACCTACGAGCAGTACTTC. Together with reference TRBV11-2 and TRBJ2-7, the CDR3 gives the full variable domain: EAGVAQSPRYKIIEKRQSVAFWCNPISGHATLYWYQQILGQGPKLLIQFQNNGVVDDSQLPKDRFSAERLKGVDSTLKIQPAKLEDSAVYLCASSILAGGTYEQYFGPGTRLTVT.

This clonotype was seen repeatedly, ten times or more. The rearrangement links TRBV6-1 to TRBJ1-1; D is perhaps TRBD1 (5 bases). The CDR3 is 14 residues long. Germline CDR1 and CDR2: MNHNS and SASEGT. The ends were cut back, 5 bases at V and 3 bases at J, with 13 bases in the middle. This CDR3 reads CASSPGGGYTEAFF. The CDR3 DNA sequence: TGTGCCAGCAGTCCTGGGGGGGGGTACACTGAAGCTTTCTTT.

This clonotype was seen many times. CDR3 loop: CASSPWDRGRDQPQHF. CDR3 in DNA: TGTGCCAGCAGCCCCTGGGACAGGGGGCGGGATCAGCCCCAGCATTTT. This chain connects TRBV7-2 to TRBJ1-5, with 12 bases matching TRBD1. Germline CDR1 SGHTA, CDR2 FQGNSA. With V trimmed by 5 bases and J by 5 bases, 7 bases remained unmatched. There are 16 residues in the CDR3.

The chain carries TRBV24-1 and TRBJ1-5, with D possibly matching TRBD1 (5 bases). Per the germline V gene, CDR1 is KGHDR and CDR2 is SFDVKD. Trimming took off 10 bases at V and 6 bases at J, with 21 bases between the two ends. This CDR3 is 15 amino acids long. The CDR3 protein is CATSCEGQGCQPQHF. The CDR3 region has the DNA TGTGCCACTTCCTGTGAGGGGCAGGGTTGTCAGCCCCAGCATTTT.

V gene TRBV6-1 combines with J gene TRBJ2-1; 11 bases fit TRBD2. The CDR3 is made up of 15 amino acids. The V segment lost 4 bases and the J segment 5 bases; nucleotides outside the gene matches: 4. The V gene's germline CDR1 is MNHNS and CDR2 SASEGT. Here the CDR3 DNA reads TGTGCCAGCAGTGCCACTAGCGGGAGCCACAATGAGCAGTTCTTC. Translation gives CASSATSGSHNEQFF.

The sample holds a few counts of this clonotype. The chain couples TRBV7-2 to TRBJ1-3, with TRBD1 identical over 8 bases. This CDR3 spans 17 amino acids. The germline V gene encodes CDR1 SGHTA and CDR2 FQGNSA. V lost 2 bases, J lost 4 bases, and 10 bases stayed unmatched. The CDR3 is CASSLYRSAGGGNTIYF. CDR3 coding DNA: TGTGCCAGCAGCTTATATCGGTCTGCAGGGGGCGGAAACACCATATATTTT.

Ten or more counts support this clonotype. CDR3 loop: CASSSRTGSLSAQYF. The CDR3 DNA sequence: TGTGCCAGCAGTTCCCGGACGGGGTCGCTATCGGCGCAGTATTTT. This chain connects TRBV6-2 or TRBV6-3 to TRBJ2-3; possible D gene TRBD2, 5 bases. CDR3 length: 15 residues. Germline CDR1 and CDR2: MNHEY and SVGEGT. The germline V and J ends were trimmed by 4 bases and 10 bases, with 21 bases remaining between them.

This clonotype appeared many times. The chain recombines TRBV12-3 or TRBV12-4 with TRBJ1-1, with D unresolved. This CDR3 contains 15 residues. Trimming removed 4 bases from V and 5 bases from J, with 17 bases in between. The CDR3 nucleotides read TGTGCCAGCAGTTCCCGGAGCCCCAGAGGGACTGAAGCTTTCTTT. This codes for CASSSRSPRGTEAFF.

In its sample, this clonotype was seen a few times. This sequence joins TRBV7-9 and TRBJ2-7; TRBD2 aligns across 10 bases. The CDR3 loop spans 15 amino acids. Per the germline V gene, CDR1 is SEHNR and CDR2 is FQNEAQ (reference sequence). J gave up 6 bases and V 6 bases, and 11 bases lay outside the gene matches. The CDR3 loop is CASRPSLAGKGEQYF. In DNA, the CDR3 is TGTGCCAGCAGACCCTCACTAGCGGGAAAAGGCGAGCAGTACTTC.

This clonotype was seen many times. This chain connects TRBV6-1 to TRBJ2-3; 10 bases line up with TRBD2. The CDR3 loop spans 14 amino acids. CDR1 is MNHNS, CDR2 SASEGT, per germline. J lost 3 bases, V lost 9 bases, and 6 bases had no gene match. CDR3: CASSSGRTTDTQYF. Written as DNA, the CDR3 is TGTGCCAGTTCTAGCGGGAGAACTACAGATACGCAGTATTTT.

The rearrangement links TRBV5-1 to TRBJ1-4; 7 bases align to TRBD1. V was pared by 0 bases and J by 5 bases, with 13 bases of the junction left unmatched. Germline assignment: CDR1 SGHRS and CDR2 YFSETQ. The length of the CDR3 is 18 residues. Written as DNA, the CDR3 is TGCGCCAGCAGCTTGGCCCCCGGGACTGCAGGGGGAAATGAAAAACTGTTTTTT. Protein product: CASSLAPGTAGGNEKLFF.

This clonotype was observed many times. Here the CDR3 reads CAWSPGQSNQPQHF. CDR3 DNA sequence: TGTGCCTGGAGCCCGGGACAGAGCAATCAGCCCCAGCATTTT. The chain carries TRBV30 and TRBJ1-5, with 7 bases identical to TRBD1. CDR1 is GTSNPN and CDR2 is SVGIG in the germline V gene (reference sequence). The V gene end was trimmed by 3 bases and the J gene end by 1 base; junction bases not matched to a gene: 3. The CDR3 sequence is 14 residues long.

At least ten counts were recorded for this clonotype. The chain employs TRBV3-1 and TRBJ1-2, with TRBD1 matching 7 bases. Looked up from germline, CDR1 is LGHDT and CDR2 is YNNKEL (reference sequence). The CDR3 spans 14 residues. V trimming: 4 bases; J trimming: 8 bases; junction bases outside the gene matches: 10. This chain's CDR3 is CASSREGAMGGYTF. DNA for the CDR3: TGTGCCAGCAGCCGCGAGGGGGCGATGGGGGGCTACACCTTC.

In its sample, this clonotype was seen many times. The chain employs TRBV12-3 or TRBV12-4 and TRBJ2-4; TRBD2 aligns across 9 bases. V lost 0 bases to trimming and J lost 3 bases; unmatched junction nucleotides: 3. CDR3 length: 16 amino acids. The DNA for the CDR3 is TGTGCCAGCAGTTTAGCCCTAGCGGGGCACAAAAACATTCAGTACTTC. The encoded protein is CASSLALAGHKNIQYF.

The V gene is TRBV7-2, the J gene TRBJ2-1; 15 bases are shared with TRBD2. The V segment lost 1 base and the J segment 0 bases; nucleotides outside the gene matches: 4. The CDR3 covers 19 residues. Germline loops: CDR1 SGHTA, CDR2 FQGNSA. The CDR3 DNA follows: TGTGCCAGCAGCTTAGGGGGACTAGCGGGAGGTGCCTCCTACAATGAGCAGTTCTTC. This translates into CASSLGGLAGGASYNEQFF.

This clonotype has just a few counts. This chain connects TRBV25-1 to TRBJ2-1; 9 nucleotides line up with TRBD1. The CDR3 runs to 16 residues. Germline loops: CDR1 MGHDK, CDR2 SYGVNS. Trimming cost V 5 bases and J 6 bases; bases outside gene matches: 11. The CDR3: CASSSQVRQGGNEQFF. The CDR3 DNA is TGTGCCAGCAGTTCTCAGGTGCGACAGGGGGGCAATGAGCAGTTCTTC.

This clonotype was seen many times. V is TRBV9 and J is TRBJ1-1; no clear D gene. CDR1 and CDR2 from the germline V gene are SGDLS and YYNGEE. Trimming took 0 bases from V and 5 from J, leaving 11 bases between them. The CDR3 totals 14 residues. CDR3 loop: CASSVGGVGTEAFF. CDR3 sequence (DNA): TGTGCCAGCAGCGTAGGTGGGGTTGGGACTGAAGCTTTCTTT.

This clonotype was seen repeatedly, ten times or more. V and J are TRBV12-3 or TRBV12-4 and TRBJ2-2; 7 bases line up with TRBD1. The CDR3 extends over 15 amino acids. J was trimmed by 5 bases and V by 6 bases; bases with no gene match: 9. The CDR3 loop is CASSAGTDYTGELFF. The CDR3 bases are TGTGCCAGCAGCGCCGGGACAGACTATACCGGGGAGCTGTTTTTT.

This clonotype turned up a few times. The genes are TRBV19 and TRBJ2-5; D tentatively fits TRBD1 or TRBD2 (5 bases each). CDR1 is LNHDA, CDR2 SQIVND, per germline (reference sequence). The CDR3 has 15 residues. V was pared by 5 bases and J by 4 bases, with 17 bases between. DNA for the CDR3: TGTGCCAGTAGTCTTATAGGGACGGAAGTAGAGACCCAGTACTTC. Amino acids: CASSLIGTEVETQYF.